This TCR beta chain stems from a study of T cell repertoires in cytomegalovirus infection. Whole-study context: Recently identified HLA-C-restricted CMV epitopes were used, and well-studied HLA-B-restricted CMV epitopes were used as well. CMV infection plus the matching HLA type was flagged by public TCR beta signatures. Whole-study findings and limits: CMV-specific HLA-C-restricted TCR beta clonotypes dominated the ex vivo response. There were carriers of CMV plus the relevant HLA, and cumulative public TCR beta family frequency identified them.

This clonotype occurred a few times. Its antigen remains unknown. A single record per CDR3 protein comes from TCRdb applying MiXCR to the reads. Here the sample spans 450,000 to 550,000 distinct CDR3 sequences, approximately 46% being singletons. Trimming cost V 1 base and J 5 bases; bases outside gene matches: 7. Germline V gene sequence: CDR1 SGHVT, CDR2 SQSDAQ. The CDR3 spans 16 residues. The chain is built from TRBV7-4 and TRBJ2-3; 9 bases fit TRBD1. The TCR was taken from a human donor in good health (CMV status not recorded). Some clones in this sample may be carry-over from other donors' samples. Here the sequenced sample was cultured PBMCs, taken from culture after CMV antigen stimulation. This CDR3 reads CASSLVRTGEGDTQYF. CDR3 DNA: TGTGCCAGCAGCTTAGTACGGACAGGGGAGGGAGATACGCAGTATTTT. The full variable domain, in which reference TRBV7-4 and TRBJ2-3 provide the parts outside the CDR3, is GAGVSQSPRYKVAKRGRDVALRCDSISGHVTLYWYRQTLGQGSEVLTYSQSDAQRDKSGRPSGRFSAERPERSVSTLKIQRTEQGDSAVYLCASSLVRTGEGDTQYFGPGTRLTVL.